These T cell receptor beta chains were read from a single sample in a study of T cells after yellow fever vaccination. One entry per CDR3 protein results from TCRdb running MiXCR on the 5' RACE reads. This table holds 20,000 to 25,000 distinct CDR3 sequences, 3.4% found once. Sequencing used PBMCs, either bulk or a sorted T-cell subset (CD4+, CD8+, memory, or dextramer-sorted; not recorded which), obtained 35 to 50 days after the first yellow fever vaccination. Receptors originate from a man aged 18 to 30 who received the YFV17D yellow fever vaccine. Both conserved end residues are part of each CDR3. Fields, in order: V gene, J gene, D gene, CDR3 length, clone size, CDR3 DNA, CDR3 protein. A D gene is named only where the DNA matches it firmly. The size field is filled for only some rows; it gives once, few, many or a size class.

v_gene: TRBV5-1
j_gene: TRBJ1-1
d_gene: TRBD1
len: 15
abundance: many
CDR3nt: TGCGCCAGCAGCAACGGGGACAGGGGGAACACTGAAGCTTTCTTT
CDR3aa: CASSNGDRGNTEAFF

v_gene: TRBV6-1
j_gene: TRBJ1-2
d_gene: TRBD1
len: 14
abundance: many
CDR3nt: TGTGCCAGCAGTGTCTTACAGGGGGCCCATGGCTACACCTTC
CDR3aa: CASSVLQGAHGYTF

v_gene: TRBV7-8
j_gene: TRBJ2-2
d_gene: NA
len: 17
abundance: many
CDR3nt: TGTGCCAGCAGCTCCGTTAACAGAATGCGGCTCGCCGGGGAGCTGTTTTTT
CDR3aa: CASSSVNRMRLAGELFF

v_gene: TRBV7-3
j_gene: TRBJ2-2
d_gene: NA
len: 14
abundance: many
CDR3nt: TGTGCCAGCAGCTTACTTGGGATCACCGGGGAGCTGTTTTTT
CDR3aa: CASSLLGITGELFF

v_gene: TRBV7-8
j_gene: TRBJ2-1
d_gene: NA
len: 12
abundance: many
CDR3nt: TGTGCCAGCAGCCCCGTCTGGGTTGAGCAGTTCTTC
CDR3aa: CASSPVWVEQFF

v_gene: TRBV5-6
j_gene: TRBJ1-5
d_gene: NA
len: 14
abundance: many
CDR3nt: TGTGCCAGCAGCTTGGGCGGAGGAGGTCAGCCCCAGCATTTT
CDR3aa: CASSLGGGGQPQHF

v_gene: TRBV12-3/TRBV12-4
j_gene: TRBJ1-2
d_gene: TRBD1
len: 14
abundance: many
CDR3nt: TGTGCCAGCAGCTACAATAGGGCAGGGGGCGGCTACACCTTC
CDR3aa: CASSYNRAGGGYTF

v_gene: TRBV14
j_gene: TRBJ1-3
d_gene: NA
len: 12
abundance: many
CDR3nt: TGTGCCAGCAGGCTCTCTGGAAACACCATATATTTT
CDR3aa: CASRLSGNTIYF

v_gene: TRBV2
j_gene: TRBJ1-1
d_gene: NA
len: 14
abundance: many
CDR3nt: TGTGCCAGCAGTAGACGAAGGCCGAACACTGAAGCTTTCTTT
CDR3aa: CASSRRRPNTEAFF

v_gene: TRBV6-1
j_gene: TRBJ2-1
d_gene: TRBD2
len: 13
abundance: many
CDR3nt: TGTGCCACCCGGACTAGAATCTACAATGAGCAGTTCTTC
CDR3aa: CATRTRIYNEQFF

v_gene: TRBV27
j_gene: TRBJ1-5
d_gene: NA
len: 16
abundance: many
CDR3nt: TGTGCCAGCAGTTTATCAGGGGTCGATACGGATCAGCCCCAGCATTTT
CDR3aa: CASSLSGVDTDQPQHF

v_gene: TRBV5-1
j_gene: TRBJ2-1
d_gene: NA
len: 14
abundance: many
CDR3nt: TGCGCCAGCAGCTTGGGGACTGGTTACAATGAGCAGTTCTTC
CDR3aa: CASSLGTGYNEQFF

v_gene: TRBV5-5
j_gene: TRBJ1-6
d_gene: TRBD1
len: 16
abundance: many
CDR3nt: TGTGCCAGCAGCTTCCTGGTAGGACAGGGCAACTCACCCCTCCACTTT
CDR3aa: CASSFLVGQGNSPLHF

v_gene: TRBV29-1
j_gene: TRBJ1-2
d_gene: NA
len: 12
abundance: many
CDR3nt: TGCAGCGTTGTTGAGGGTTACTATGGCTACACCTTC
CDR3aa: CSVVEGYYGYTF

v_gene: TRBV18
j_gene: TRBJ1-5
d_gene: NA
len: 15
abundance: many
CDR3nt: TGTGCCAGCTCACCGGCCGCCGATAGCAATCAGCCCCAGCATTTT
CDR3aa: CASSPAADSNQPQHF

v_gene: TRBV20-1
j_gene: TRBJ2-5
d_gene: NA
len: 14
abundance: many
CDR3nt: TGCAGTGCTACCCTTCAGGGAATTGGAGAGACCCAGTACTTC
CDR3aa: CSATLQGIGETQYF

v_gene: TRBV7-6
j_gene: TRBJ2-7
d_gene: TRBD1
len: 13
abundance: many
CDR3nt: TGTGCCAGCAGCCGGACAGGGCTCTACGAGCAGTACTTC
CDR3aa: CASSRTGLYEQYF

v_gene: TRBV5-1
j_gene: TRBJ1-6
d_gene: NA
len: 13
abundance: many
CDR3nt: TGCGCCAGCAGCCGTGACAGTAATTCACCCCTCCACTTT
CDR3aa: CASSRDSNSPLHF

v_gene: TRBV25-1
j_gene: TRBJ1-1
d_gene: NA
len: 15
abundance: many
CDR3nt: TGTGCCAGCAGTGACACTAACAGAAGAGGGACTGAAGCTTTCTTT
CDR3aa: CASSDTNRRGTEAFF

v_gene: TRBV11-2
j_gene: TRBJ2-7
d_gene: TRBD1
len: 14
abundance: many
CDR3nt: TGTGCCAGCAGCACCCCGACAGGGAGCAACGAGCAGTACTTC
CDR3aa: CASSTPTGSNEQYF

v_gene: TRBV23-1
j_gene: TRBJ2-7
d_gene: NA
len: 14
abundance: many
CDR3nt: TGCGCCAGCAGGCCGGGGGGCGGCGCCTACGAGCAGTACTTC
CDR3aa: CASRPGGGAYEQYF

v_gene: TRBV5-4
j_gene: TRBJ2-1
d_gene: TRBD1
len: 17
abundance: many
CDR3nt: TGTGCCAGCAGCCACGTGGCGGGGACAGGGTCCTACAATGAGCAGTTCTTC
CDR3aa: CASSHVAGTGSYNEQFF

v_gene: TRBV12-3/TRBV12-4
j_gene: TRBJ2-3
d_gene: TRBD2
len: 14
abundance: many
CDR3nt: TGTGCCAGCAGCGAGAGCGGGGGCACAGATACGCAGTATTTT
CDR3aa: CASSESGGTDTQYF

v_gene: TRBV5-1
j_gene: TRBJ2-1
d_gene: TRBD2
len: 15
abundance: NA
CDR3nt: TGCGCCAGCAGCTTCGGAACTAGCGGGGGGGCCTCCCCGTTCTTC
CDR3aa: CASSFGTSGGASPFF

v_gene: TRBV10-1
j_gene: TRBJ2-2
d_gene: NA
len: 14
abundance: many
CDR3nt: TGCGCCAGCAGTGTGGCAGGGCGGGACGGGGAGCTGTTTTTT
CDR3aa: CASSVAGRDGELFF

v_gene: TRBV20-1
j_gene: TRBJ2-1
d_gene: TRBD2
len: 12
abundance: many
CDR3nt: TGCAGTGCCAGCGGGGGGGGTAATGAGCAGTTCTTC
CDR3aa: CSASGGGNEQFF

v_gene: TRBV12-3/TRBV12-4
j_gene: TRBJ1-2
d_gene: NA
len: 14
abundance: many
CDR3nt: TGTGCCAGCAGTTTAACCCGCGTGACTCATGGCTACACCTTC
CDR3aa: CASSLTRVTHGYTF

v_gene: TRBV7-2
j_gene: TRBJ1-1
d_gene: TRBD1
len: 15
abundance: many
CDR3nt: TGTGCCAGCAGCGTAACGGGACAGGGGAGGACTGAAGCTTTCTTT
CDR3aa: CASSVTGQGRTEAFF

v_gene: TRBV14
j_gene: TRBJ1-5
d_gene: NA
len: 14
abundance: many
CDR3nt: TGTGCCAGCAGCCAAAGTTATAGCAATCAGCCCCAGCATTTT
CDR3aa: CASSQSYSNQPQHF

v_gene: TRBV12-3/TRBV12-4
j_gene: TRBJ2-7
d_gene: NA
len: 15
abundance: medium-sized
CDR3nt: TGTGCCAGCAGGATAGGACTTCAAGCCGTTGGCGAGCAGTACTTC
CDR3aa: CASRIGLQAVGEQYF

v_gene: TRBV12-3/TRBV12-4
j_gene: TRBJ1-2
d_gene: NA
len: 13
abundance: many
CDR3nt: TGTGCCAGCAGTCCTGGGGGTGGGCATGGCTACACCTTC
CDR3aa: CASSPGGGHGYTF